This T cell receptor (beta chain) originates from a study of OX40 agonist ivuxolimab in advanced cancers. Study background: The study enrolled dose-escalation patients with hepatocellular carcinoma, melanoma, renal cell or head and neck cancer. Three patients, one with hepatocellular carcinoma and two with cutaneous melanoma, responded partially. Study conclusions and caveats: There were also nonresponders showing low normalized T-cell clonal expansion.

As to this clone: Its specificity is not known.

Germline-derived CDR1 and CDR2 are MNHEY and SMNVEV (reference sequence). Trimming took off 3 bases at V and 6 bases at J, with 11 bases between the two ends. The CDR3 totals 14 residues. Here immunoSEQ multiplex PCR was the method, and the copy in TCRdb shows in-frame clones only, minus some. This table has 130,000 or so clones, about nine tenths appearing once. This receptor was identified in an adult with an advanced solid tumor such as melanoma, head and neck, liver or kidney cancer. Material: CD4+ or CD8+ T cells sorted from blood, obtained in a trial of the OX40 agonist ivuxolimab. This chain links TRBV27 with TRBJ1-4; no clear D. This CDR3 reads CASSLMRGYEKLFF. The CDR3, as DNA: TGTGCCAGCAGTTTGATGAGAGGGTATGAAAAACTGTTTTTT. Together with reference TRBV27 and TRBJ1-4, the CDR3 gives the full variable domain: EAQVTQNPRYLITVTGKKLTVTCSQNMNHEYMSWYRQDPGLGLRQIYYSMNVEVTDKGDVPEGYKVSRKEKRNFPLILESPSPNQTSLYFCASSLMRGYEKLFFGSGTQLSVL.